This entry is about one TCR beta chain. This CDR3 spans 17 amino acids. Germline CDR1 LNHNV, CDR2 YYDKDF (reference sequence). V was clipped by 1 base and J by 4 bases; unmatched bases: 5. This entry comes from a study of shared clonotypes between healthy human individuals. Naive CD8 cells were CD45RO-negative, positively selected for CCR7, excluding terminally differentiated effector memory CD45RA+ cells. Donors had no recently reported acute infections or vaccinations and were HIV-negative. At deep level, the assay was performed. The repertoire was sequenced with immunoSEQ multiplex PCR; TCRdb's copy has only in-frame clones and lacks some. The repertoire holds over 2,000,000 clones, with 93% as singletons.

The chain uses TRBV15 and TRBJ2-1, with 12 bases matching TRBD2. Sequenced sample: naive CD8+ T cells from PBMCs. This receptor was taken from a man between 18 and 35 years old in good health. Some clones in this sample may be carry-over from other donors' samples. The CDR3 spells CATSRGLTSGRYNEQFF. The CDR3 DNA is TGTGCCACCAGCAGAGGCCTCACTAGCGGGAGGTACAATGAGCAGTTCTTC.